This TCR beta chain was documented in a study of blood T cells in healthy people across ages. In regard to this clonotype: Antigen: not known. This sequence may be a read error, since a much larger clone differs from it by one base.

Study conclusions and caveats: Long-lived donors had more naive CD4+ cells and higher diversity than aged donors.

The use of a sample-barcoded 5' primer and a J-beta primer mix characterized a second PCR of about 7 to 12 cycles. TCRdb used MiXCR to reprocess the 5' RACE reads, holding one entry per CDR3 protein. The profile shows 630,000 or so distinct CDR3 sequences, about 34% of them singletons. The V gene's germline CDR1 is SQVTM and CDR2 ANQGSEA. The CDR3 runs 15 residues. The ends lost 5 bases at V and 11 bases at J; junction bases unmatched: 18. The clonotype was recovered from a woman older than 75 in good health. The V and J genes are TRBV29-1 and TRBJ2-5, with 9 positions matching TRBD2. Sequences were obtained from blood. CDR3 in DNA: TGCAGCGTTCGTCCGCGGGGGGGCCCCTTCAATGAGCAGTACTTC. Encoded protein: CSVRPRGGPFNEQYF.